These T cell receptor beta chains were read from a single sample in a study of early T cells in non-severe SARS-CoV-2 infection. TCRdb itself ran the 5' RACE reads through MiXCR, one entry per CDR3 protein. The top ten clones hold 7% to 10% of a sample with fewer than 55,000 distinct CDR3 sequences, roughly 7.3% of them seen once. The sample was whole blood. These receptors all stem from an adult who was a healthcare worker with PCR-confirmed SARS-CoV-2 infection or an uninfected control (not recorded which). Both conserved end residues are part of each CDR3. The D gene is left open where the match is weak. Expanded clones are given a class, and other clones once, few, many or no size at all.

D gene,clone size,J gene,V gene,CDR3 protein,CDR3 DNA
-,many,TRBJ2-4,TRBV18,CASSPPGGMPKNIQYF,TGTGCCAGCTCACCCCCGGGGGGCATGCCAAAAAACATTCAGTACTTC
-,-,TRBJ2-7,TRBV7-9,CASSLSTFYEQYF,TGTGCCAGCAGCTTATCGACATTCTACGAGCAGTACTTC
-,few,TRBJ1-6,TRBV7-2,CASSFGQHNSPLHF,TGTGCCAGCAGCTTTGGGCAGCACAATTCACCCCTCCACTTT
TRBD1,-,TRBJ2-7,TRBV18,CASSPLDRAPIYEQYF,TGTGCCAGCTCACCTTTAGACAGGGCCCCCATCTACGAGCAGTACTTC
-,-,TRBJ2-3,TRBV4-3,CASSQERQGGTDTQYF,TGCGCCAGCAGCCAAGAGCGGCAGGGCGGCACAGATACGCAGTATTTT
-,many,TRBJ1-1,TRBV4-1,CASSQEWEGLAFF,TGCGCCAGCAGCCAAGAATGGGAGGGACTGGCTTTCTTT
-,-,TRBJ2-1,TRBV7-2,CASSSGTATYNEQFF,TGTGCCAGCAGCTCCGGGACGGCCACCTACAATGAGCAGTTCTTC
-,few,TRBJ2-2,TRBV29-1,CSVEAYFTGELFF,TGCAGCGTTGAGGCTTACTTCACCGGGGAGCTGTTTTTT
TRBD2,medium-sized,TRBJ2-1,TRBV6-2/TRBV6-3,CASSYSGIAGIYNEQFF,TGTGCCAGCAGTTACTCTGGCATAGCGGGCATATACAATGAGCAGTTCTTC
-,many,TRBJ2-3,TRBV20-1,CSVPRTASTDTQYF,TGCAGTGTCCCTCGGACGGCTAGCACAGATACGCAGTATTTT
TRBD2,many,TRBJ2-1,TRBV12-3/TRBV12-4,CASSRSGGVYNEQFF,TGTGCCAGCAGTAGAAGCGGGGGGGTATACAATGAGCAGTTCTTC